This TCR beta chain was retrieved from a study of cytomegalovirus exposure and HLA in healthy donors. Points from the study as a whole: Data from an earlier analysis indicated that most TCR beta V segments were productive either about 87% or about 30% of the time.

This CDR3 region has 18 residues. Germline V gene data show CDR1 as SGHRS and CDR2 as YFSETQ. With 5 bases clipped from V and 0 bases from J, the junction kept 11 bases outside the gene matches. With 60 Vbeta and 13 Jbeta primers, the PCR was carried out. Assay used: immunoSEQ multiplex PCR; TCRdb lists only in-frame clones, some missing. The data show about 200,000 clones, approximately 85% seen once. Notes on this clone: No antigen is known for it.

The chain links TRBV5-1 to TRBJ1-1; 12 bases match TRBD1. The sample comprised PBMCs. The sequence came from a woman aged 45-65 years in good health and CMV-seropositive. CDR3 in DNA: TGCGCCAGCAGATTTACGGGACAGGGGGCTCCCATGAACACTGAAGCTTTCTTT. Protein sequence: CASRFTGQGAPMNTEAFF.